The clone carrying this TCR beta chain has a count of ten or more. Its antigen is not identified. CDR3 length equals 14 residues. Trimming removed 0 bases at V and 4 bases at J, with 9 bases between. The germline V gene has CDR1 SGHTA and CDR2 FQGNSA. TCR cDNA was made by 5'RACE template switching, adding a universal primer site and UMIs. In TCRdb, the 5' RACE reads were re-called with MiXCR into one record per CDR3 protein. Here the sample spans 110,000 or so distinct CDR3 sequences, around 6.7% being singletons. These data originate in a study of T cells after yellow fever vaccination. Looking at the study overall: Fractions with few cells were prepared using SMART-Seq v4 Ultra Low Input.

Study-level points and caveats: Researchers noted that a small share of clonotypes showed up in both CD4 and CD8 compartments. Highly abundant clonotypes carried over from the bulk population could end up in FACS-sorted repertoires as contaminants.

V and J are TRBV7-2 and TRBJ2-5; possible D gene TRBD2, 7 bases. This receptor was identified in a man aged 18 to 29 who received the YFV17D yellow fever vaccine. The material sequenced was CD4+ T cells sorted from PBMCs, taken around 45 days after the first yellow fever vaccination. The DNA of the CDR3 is TGTGCCAGCAGCTTAGCGGGGGGGCGAGAGACCCAGTACTTC. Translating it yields CASSLAGGRETQYF.